This T cell receptor beta chain derives from a study of blood T cells in healthy people across ages. Points from the study as a whole: Higher diversity, along with more naive CD4+ cells, distinguished long-lived donors from aged donors. PBMCs went unsorted, and a conclusive naive versus antigen-experienced comparison was therefore prevented. Age showed a roughly linear inverse relationship with TCR beta diversity per million T cells.

A sample-barcoded 5' primer and a J-beta primer mix were used in a second PCR of roughly 7 to 11 cycles. TCRdb passed the 5' RACE reads through MiXCR, listing each CDR3 protein once. The data hold 1.5 million to 2 million distinct CDR3 sequences, with more than 35% observed a single time. The V and J ends lost 7 bases and 8 bases respectively, with 17 bases between them. This CDR3 has 12 residues. From germline, CDR1 is SQVTM and CDR2 ANQGSEA. The table lists this clonotype with a count of one. The antigen is unknown. Sequencing was performed on blood. V usage is TRBV29-1 and J usage is TRBJ1-2; a weak D match, TRBD1 (6 bases). The receptor was derived from a human donor in good health. CDR3 DNA sequence: TGCAGCGCTGGGGGGGCCCCCGGGGGCTACACCTTC. Its translation is CSAGGAPGGYTF.